The present T cell receptor (beta chain) was sequenced within a study of metastatic and nonmetastatic thyroid tumors. Study-wide findings and caveats: For both blood and tumor, malignant thyroid tumors reportedly showed significantly higher TCR beta diversity than benign nodules did.

Each patient went into thyroid surgery without having received any treatment. Using MiXCR, TCRdb reanalyzed the PCR reads. The sample consists of about 16,000 clones, 30% to 40% of them appearing once. V was cut by 3 bases and J by 2 bases, with 16 bases left in between. The V gene's germline CDR1 is DFQATT and CDR2 SNEGSKA (reference sequence). This CDR3 region has 15 residues. This clone counts as medium-sized (0.01 to 0.1%). The antigen is undetermined. The receptor was isolated from a female donor with papillary thyroid cancer or a benign thyroid nodule (not recorded which). Some clones in this sample may be carry-over from other donors' samples. The sequenced sample was tumor tissue. The chain couples TRBV20-1 to TRBJ1-1, with D possibly matching TRBD1 (5 bases). The chain's CDR3 is CSASPLGGINTEAFF. The CDR3 nucleotides read TGCAGTGCTAGCCCCCTTGGGGGGATCAACACTGAAGCTTTCTTT.